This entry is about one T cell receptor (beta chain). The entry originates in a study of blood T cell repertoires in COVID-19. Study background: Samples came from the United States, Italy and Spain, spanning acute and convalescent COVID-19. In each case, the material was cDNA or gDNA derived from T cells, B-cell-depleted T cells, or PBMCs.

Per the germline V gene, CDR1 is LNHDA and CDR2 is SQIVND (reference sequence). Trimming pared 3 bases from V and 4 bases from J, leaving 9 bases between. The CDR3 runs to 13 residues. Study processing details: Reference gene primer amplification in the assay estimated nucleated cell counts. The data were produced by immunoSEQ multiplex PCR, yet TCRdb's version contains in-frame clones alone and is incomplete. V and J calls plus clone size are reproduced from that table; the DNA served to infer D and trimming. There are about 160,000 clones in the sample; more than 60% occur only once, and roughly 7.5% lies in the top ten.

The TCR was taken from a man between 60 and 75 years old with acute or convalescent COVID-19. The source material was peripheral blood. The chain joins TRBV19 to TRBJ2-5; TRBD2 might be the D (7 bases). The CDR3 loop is CASSIGGLETQYF. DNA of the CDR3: TGTGCCAGTAGTATCGGGGGGCTAGAGACCCAGTACTTC. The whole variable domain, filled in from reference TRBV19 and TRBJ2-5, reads DGGITQSPKYLFRKEGQNVTLSCEQNLNHDAMYWYRQDPGQGLRLIYYSQIVNDFQKGDIAEGYSVSREKKESFPLTVTSAQKNPTAFYLCASSIGGLETQYFGPGTRLLVL.